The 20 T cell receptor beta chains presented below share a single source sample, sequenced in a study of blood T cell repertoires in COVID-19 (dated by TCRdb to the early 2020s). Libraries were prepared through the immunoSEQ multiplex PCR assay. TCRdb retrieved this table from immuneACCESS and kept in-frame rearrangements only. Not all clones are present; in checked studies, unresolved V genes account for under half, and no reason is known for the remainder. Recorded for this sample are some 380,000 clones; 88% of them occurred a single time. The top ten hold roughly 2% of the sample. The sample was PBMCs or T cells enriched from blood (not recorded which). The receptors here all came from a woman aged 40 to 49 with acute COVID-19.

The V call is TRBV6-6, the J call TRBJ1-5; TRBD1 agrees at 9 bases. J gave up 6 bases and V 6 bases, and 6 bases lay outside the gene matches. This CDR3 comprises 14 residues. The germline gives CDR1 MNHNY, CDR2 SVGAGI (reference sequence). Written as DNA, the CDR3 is TGTGCCAGCAGCCGGGACAGGGAAGGTCAGCCCCAGCATTTT. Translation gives CASSRDREGQPQHF.

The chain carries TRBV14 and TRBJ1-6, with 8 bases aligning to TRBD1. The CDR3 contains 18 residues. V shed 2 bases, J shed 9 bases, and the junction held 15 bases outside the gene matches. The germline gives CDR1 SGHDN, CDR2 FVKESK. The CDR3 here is CASSQLFSWTGNGSPLHF. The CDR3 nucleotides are TGTGCCAGCAGCCAACTTTTCTCCTGGACAGGGAATGGTTCACCCCTCCACTTT.

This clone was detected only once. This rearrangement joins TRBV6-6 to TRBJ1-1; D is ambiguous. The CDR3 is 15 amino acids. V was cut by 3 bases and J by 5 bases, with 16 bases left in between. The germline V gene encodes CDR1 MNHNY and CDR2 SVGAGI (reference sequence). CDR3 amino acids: CASSYSTQRETEAFF. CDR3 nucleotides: TGTGCCAGCAGTTATAGCACGCAGAGGGAGACTGAAGCTTTCTTT.

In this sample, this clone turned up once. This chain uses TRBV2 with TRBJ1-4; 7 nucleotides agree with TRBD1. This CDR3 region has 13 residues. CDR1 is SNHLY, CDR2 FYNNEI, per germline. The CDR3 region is CTTGALGSEKLFF. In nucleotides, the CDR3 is TGTACTACAGGGGCACTCGGGAGTGAAAAACTGTTTTTT.

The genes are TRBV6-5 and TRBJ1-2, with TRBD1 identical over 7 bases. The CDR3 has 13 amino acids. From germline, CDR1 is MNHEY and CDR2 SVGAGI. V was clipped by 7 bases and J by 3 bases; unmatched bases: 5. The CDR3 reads CASTRDSHYGYTF. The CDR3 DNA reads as TGTGCCAGCACCCGGGACAGTCACTATGGCTACACCTTC.

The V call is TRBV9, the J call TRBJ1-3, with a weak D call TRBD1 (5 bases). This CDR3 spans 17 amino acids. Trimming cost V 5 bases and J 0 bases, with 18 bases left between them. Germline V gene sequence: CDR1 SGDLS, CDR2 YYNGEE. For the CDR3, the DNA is TGTGCCAGCAGTGACAGCGGAGGGGCAGGCTCTGGAAACACCATATATTTT. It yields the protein CASSDSGGAGSGNTIYF.

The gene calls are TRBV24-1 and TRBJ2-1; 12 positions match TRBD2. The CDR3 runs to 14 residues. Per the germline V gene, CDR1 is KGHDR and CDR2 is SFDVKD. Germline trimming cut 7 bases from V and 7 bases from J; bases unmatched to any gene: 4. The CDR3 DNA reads TGTGCCACCAGGACTAGCGGGGGTGGAAATGAGCAGTTCTTC. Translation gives CATRTSGGGNEQFF.

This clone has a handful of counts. CDR3 protein: CASSIPPPQGSGELFF. The CDR3 bases are TGTGCCAGTAGTATACCTCCCCCGCAGGGTTCAGGGGAGCTGTTTTTT. The rearrangement links TRBV19 to TRBJ2-2, with D tentatively TRBD1 (5 bases). Trimming cost V 2 bases and J 8 bases, with 18 bases left between them. Germline CDR1 is LNHDA and CDR2 is SQIVND (reference sequence). This CDR3 comprises 16 residues.

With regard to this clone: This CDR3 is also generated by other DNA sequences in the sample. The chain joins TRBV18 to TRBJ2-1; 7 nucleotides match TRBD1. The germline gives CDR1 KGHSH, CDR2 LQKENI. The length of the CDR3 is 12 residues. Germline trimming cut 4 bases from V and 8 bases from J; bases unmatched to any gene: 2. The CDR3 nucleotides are TGTGCCAGCTCACGACAGGGTGATGAGCAGTTCTTC. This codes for CASSRQGDEQFF.

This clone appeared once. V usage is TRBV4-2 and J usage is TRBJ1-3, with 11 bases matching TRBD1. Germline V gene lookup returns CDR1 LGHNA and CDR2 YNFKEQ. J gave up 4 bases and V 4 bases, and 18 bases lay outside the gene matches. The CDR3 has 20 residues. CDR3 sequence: CASSRLGWDRGVDGGNTIYF. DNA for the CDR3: TGTGCCAGCAGCCGCCTCGGGTGGGACAGGGGGGTTGACGGGGGAAACACCATATATTTT.

CDR3 nucleotide sequence: TGCAGCGTTGATGGACAGCCAGAAGCTTTCTTT. It codes for CSVDGQPEAFF. The genes are TRBV29-1 and TRBJ1-1, with D perhaps TRBD1 (6 bases). The CDR3 contains 11 residues. CDR1 is SQVTM, CDR2 ANQGSEA, per germline. V was cut by 3 bases and J by 8 bases, with 10 bases left in between.

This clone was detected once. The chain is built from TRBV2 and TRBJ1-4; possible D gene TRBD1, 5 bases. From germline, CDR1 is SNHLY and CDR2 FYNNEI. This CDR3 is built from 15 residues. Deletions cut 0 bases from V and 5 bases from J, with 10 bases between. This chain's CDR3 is CASSEAYRWNEKLFF. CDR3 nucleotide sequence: TGTGCCAGCAGTGAAGCTTACAGGTGGAATGAAAAACTGTTTTTT.

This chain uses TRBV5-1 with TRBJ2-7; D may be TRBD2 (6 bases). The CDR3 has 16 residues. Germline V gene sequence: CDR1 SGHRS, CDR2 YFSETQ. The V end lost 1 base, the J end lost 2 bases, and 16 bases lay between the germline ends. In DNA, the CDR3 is TGCGCCAGCAGCTTGAGGGGCGGGGAAACCCCCTACGAGCAGTACTTC. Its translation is CASSLRGGETPYEQYF.

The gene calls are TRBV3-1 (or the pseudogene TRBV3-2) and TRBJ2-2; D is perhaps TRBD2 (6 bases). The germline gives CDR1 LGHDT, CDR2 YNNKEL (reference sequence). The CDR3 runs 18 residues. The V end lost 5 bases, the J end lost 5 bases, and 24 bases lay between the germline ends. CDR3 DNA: TGTGCCAGCAGCTCCCGGGACGGGGGACCTTCTAGGACCGGGGAGCTGTTTTTT. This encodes CASSSRDGGPSRTGELFF.

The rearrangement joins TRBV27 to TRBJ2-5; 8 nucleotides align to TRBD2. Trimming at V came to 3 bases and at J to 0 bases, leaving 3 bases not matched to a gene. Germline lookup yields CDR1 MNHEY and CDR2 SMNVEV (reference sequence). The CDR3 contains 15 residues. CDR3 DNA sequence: TGTGCCAGCAGTTTCGGGGGGGATTACCAAGAGACCCAGTACTTC. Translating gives CASSFGGDYQETQYF.

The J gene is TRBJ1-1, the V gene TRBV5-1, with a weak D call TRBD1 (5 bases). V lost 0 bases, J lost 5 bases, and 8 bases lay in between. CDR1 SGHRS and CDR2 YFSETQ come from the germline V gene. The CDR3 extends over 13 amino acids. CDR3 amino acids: CASSLEGRTEAFF. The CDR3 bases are TGCGCCAGCAGCTTGGAGGGGAGGACTGAAGCTTTCTTT.

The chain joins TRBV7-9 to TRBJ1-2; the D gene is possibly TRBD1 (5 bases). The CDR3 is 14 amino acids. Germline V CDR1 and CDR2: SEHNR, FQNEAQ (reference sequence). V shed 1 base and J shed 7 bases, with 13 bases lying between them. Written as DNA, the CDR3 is TGTGCCAGCAGCTTAGTTGGGCAGGGCAGTGGCTACACCTTC. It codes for CASSLVGQGSGYTF.

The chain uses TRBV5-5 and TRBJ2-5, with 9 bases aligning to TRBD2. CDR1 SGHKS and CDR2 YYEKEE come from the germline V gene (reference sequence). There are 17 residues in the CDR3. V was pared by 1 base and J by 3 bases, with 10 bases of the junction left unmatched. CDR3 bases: TGTGCCAGCAGCTTGTACGGTCTAGCGGGGTCGGAAGAGACCCAGTACTTC. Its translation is CASSLYGLAGSEETQYF.

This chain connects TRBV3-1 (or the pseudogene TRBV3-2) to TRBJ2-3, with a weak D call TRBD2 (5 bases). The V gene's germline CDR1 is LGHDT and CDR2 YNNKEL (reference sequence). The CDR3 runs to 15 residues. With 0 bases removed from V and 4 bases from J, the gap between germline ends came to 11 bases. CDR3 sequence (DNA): TGTGCCAGCAGCCAAGATGCGGGTGGGCCAGATACGCAGTATTTT. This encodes CASSQDAGGPDTQYF.

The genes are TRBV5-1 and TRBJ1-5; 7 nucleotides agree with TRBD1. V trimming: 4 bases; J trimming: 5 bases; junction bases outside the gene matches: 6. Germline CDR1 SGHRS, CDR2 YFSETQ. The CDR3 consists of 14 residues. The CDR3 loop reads CASSNGQADQPQHF. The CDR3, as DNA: TGCGCCAGCAGCAACGGACAGGCCGATCAGCCCCAGCATTTT.